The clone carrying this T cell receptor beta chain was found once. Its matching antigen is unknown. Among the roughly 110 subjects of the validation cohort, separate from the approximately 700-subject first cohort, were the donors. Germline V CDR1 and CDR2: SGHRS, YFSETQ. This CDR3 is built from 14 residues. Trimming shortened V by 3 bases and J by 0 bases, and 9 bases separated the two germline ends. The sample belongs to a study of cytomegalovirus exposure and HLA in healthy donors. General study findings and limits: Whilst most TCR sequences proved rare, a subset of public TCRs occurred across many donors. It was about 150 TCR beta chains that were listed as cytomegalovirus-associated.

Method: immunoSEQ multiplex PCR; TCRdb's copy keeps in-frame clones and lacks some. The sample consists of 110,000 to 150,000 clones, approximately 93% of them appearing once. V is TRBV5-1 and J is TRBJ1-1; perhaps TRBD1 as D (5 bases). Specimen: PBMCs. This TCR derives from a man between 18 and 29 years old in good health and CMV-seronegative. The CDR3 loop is CASSSSGVNTEAFF. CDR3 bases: TGCGCCAGCAGCTCCTCGGGGGTGAACACTGAAGCTTTCTTT.